The next 28 T cell receptor beta chains were all read from a single sample in a study of long-term antiretroviral therapy in people with HIV (dated by TCRdb to between 2021 and 2024). The immunoSEQ hsTCRB v3.0 assay was used at survey level resolution to sequence the TRB variable region. Sourced from immuneACCESS, this table was stored by TCRdb with only in-frame sequences that have V and J called. A share of the clones is absent; for the studies checked, an unresolved V gene accounts for under half, and the remainder has no known explanation. The table for this sample lists more than 20,000 clones; around 86% of them were counted only once. The top ten clones comprise roughly 7% of the sample. The sample in question was unsorted PBMCs, obtained 1.8 years before starting antiretroviral therapy. The receptor set was obtained from a woman younger than 45 with HIV.

The chain links TRBV10-3 to TRBJ1-2; D unresolved. Germline V gene lookup returns CDR1 ENHRY and CDR2 SYGVKD. V lost 2 bases to trimming and J lost 0 bases, with 7 bases between them. The CDR3 extends over 14 amino acids. DNA for the CDR3: TGTGCCATCAGTGAGGACTGGCCTAACTATGGCTACACCTTC. Translated, it gives CAISEDWPNYGYTF.

The rearrangement joins TRBV7-2 to TRBJ2-2; TRBD1 matches at 7 bases. J lost 4 bases, V lost 9 bases, and 8 bases had no gene match. This CDR3 is 14 amino acids long. Germline-derived CDR1 and CDR2 are SGHTA and FQGNSA. The CDR3, as DNA: TGTGCCAGTAAGGGGGCCTTGAGCACCGGGGAGCTGTTTTTT. As protein: CASKGALSTGELFF.

V is TRBV5-6 and J is TRBJ1-5; the D is unclear. This CDR3 spans 13 amino acids. Trimming pared 3 bases from V and 4 bases from J, leaving 8 bases between. Germline CDR1 reads SGHDT; CDR2 reads YYEEEE. CDR3 sequence reads: CASSWAGNQPQHF. CDR3 bases: TGTGCCAGCAGCTGGGCGGGAAATCAGCCCCAGCATTTT.

The chain links TRBV5-1 to TRBJ1-4, with 7 nucleotides matching TRBD1. The CDR3 consists of 14 residues. Trimming at V came to 4 bases and at J to 5 bases, leaving 5 bases not matched to a gene. The germline CDR1 and CDR2 sequences are SGHRS and YFSETQ. The DNA for the CDR3 is TGCGCCAGCAGCAGAGGGACAGCAAATGAAAAACTGTTTTTT. Protein sequence: CASSRGTANEKLFF.

The V and J genes are TRBV7-9 and TRBJ1-1; a weak D match, TRBD1 (5 bases). The CDR3 loop spans 12 amino acids. Germline CDR1 is SEHNR and CDR2 is FQNEAQ (reference sequence). Trimming removed 1 base from V and 10 bases from J, with 10 bases in between. The CDR3 DNA sequence: TGTGCCAGCAGCTTAGGGCAGGGTGGAGCTTTCTTT. Its protein product is CASSLGQGGAFF.

CDR3: CASSTGTLNTEAFF. As DNA, the CDR3 is TGTGCCAGCAGCACCGGGACACTGAACACTGAAGCTTTCTTT. The chain couples TRBV7-6 to TRBJ1-1, with TRBD1 as a possible D gene (6 bases). With 5 bases removed from V and 0 bases from J, the gap between germline ends came to 10 bases. The CDR3 runs to 14 residues. Germline V gene sequence: CDR1 SGHVS, CDR2 FNYEAQ.

This clone has just a few counts. CDR3: CASSLAVGPSLYGYTF. In DNA form, the CDR3 reads TGTGCCAGCAGCTTAGCGGTCGGACCCTCCCTCTATGGCTACACCTTC. The chain recombines TRBV7-2 with TRBJ1-2, with D hard to call. V lost 0 bases, J lost 4 bases, and 15 bases lay in between. The CDR3 runs to 16 residues. Germline V gene lookup returns CDR1 SGHTA and CDR2 FQGNSA.

The V gene is TRBV11-1, the J gene TRBJ1-2; 7 positions agree with TRBD1. The length of the CDR3 is 15 residues. In germline, CDR1 is SGHAT, CDR2 FQDESV (reference sequence). With V trimmed by 0 bases and J by 8 bases, 9 bases remained unmatched. CDR3 amino acids: CASSLAPDRAKGYTF. The DNA of the CDR3 is TGTGCCAGCAGCTTAGCCCCTGACAGGGCGAAAGGCTACACCTTC.

V gene TRBV19 combines with J gene TRBJ1-1, with 9 positions matching TRBD1. The germline V gene has CDR1 LNHDA and CDR2 SQIVND (reference sequence). The junction had 5 bases not matched to a gene; V was cut back by 3 bases and J by 6 bases. The CDR3 has 14 residues. Written as DNA, the CDR3 is TGTGCCAGTAGTATTACAGGGGGCAGGGCTGAAGCTTTCTTT. Encoded protein: CASSITGGRAEAFF.

The chain joins TRBV6-5 to TRBJ2-1, with D possibly TRBD2 on 6 matching bases. V lost 8 bases and J lost 0, with 11 bases in between. The CDR3 runs 14 residues. Germline CDR1 and CDR2: MNHEY and SVGAGI. The chain's CDR3 is CASSQGGSYNEQFF. The CDR3, as DNA: TGTGCCAGCTCCCAGGGAGGCTCCTACAATGAGCAGTTCTTC.

The rearrangement uses TRBV6-1 and TRBJ2-3; a weak D match, TRBD2 (6 bases). Germline V gene sequence: CDR1 MNHNS, CDR2 SASEGT. This CDR3 is built from 16 residues. Trimming shortened V by 2 bases and J by 3 bases, and 15 bases separated the two germline ends. This CDR3 is CASSEYGTGVTDTQYF. The CDR3 bases are TGTGCCAGCAGTGAATACGGTACGGGGGTGACAGATACGCAGTATTTT.

V usage is TRBV11-2 and J usage is TRBJ1-2; D gene unclear. Germline values: CDR1 SGHAT, CDR2 FQNNGV. V was pared by 1 base and J by 8 bases, with 17 bases between. The CDR3 is 15 residues long. CDR3 DNA sequence: TGTGCCAGCAGCTTAGTCGGCAGCATCAAGGAGGGCTACACCTTC. Encoded protein: CASSLVGSIKEGYTF.

This clone appeared a few times. This chain connects TRBV27 to TRBJ1-5; no definite D call. The germline gives CDR1 MNHEY, CDR2 SMNVEV (reference sequence). V was shortened by 5 bases and J by 2 bases, with 10 bases between the two germline ends. The CDR3 runs 14 residues. CDR3 bases: TGTGCCAGCAGTCCGTGGGATGGCAATCAGCCCCAGCATTTT. It yields the protein CASSPWDGNQPQHF.

The V call is TRBV29-1, the J call TRBJ2-7; perhaps TRBD1 as D (5 bases). Trimming stripped 4 bases from V and 1 base from J, with 20 bases between. There are 16 residues in the CDR3. Germline V lookup: CDR1 SQVTM, CDR2 ANQGSEA. CDR3: CSVASRATVRSYEQYV. In DNA form, the CDR3 reads TGCAGCGTTGCCTCAAGGGCGACAGTTCGTTCCTACGAGCAGTACGTC.

This chain joins TRBV19 and TRBJ1-5; 9 bases agree with TRBD1. This CDR3 spans 19 amino acids. Germline V gives CDR1 LNHDA, CDR2 SQIVND (reference sequence). The ends lost 1 base at V and 0 bases at J; junction bases unmatched: 10. The CDR3 protein is CASSIAGTGQSYSNQPQHF. The CDR3 coding sequence is TGTGCCAGTAGTATAGCAGGGACAGGGCAAAGCTATAGCAATCAGCCCCAGCATTTT.

The CDR3 nucleotides read TGTGCCAGCGGGGATGGCTACACCTTC. Encoded protein: CASGDGYTF. This rearrangement joins TRBV9 to TRBJ1-2; no reliable D call. Looked up from germline, CDR1 is SGDLS and CDR2 is YYNGEE. This CDR3 spans 9 amino acids. Trimming cost V 7 bases and J 6 bases, with 4 bases left between them.

The V gene is TRBV5-3, the J gene TRBJ2-3; D assignment may be TRBD1 or TRBD2 (5 bases each). TRBV5-3 is designated an ORF whose function remains uncertain. Trimming stripped 7 bases from V and 5 bases from J, with 26 bases between. The length of the CDR3 is 17 residues. The CDR3 coding sequence is TGTGCCAGAGATTCACCGTCCGGGACGGATGTCGGAGATACGCAGTATTTT. Its protein product is CARDSPSGTDVGDTQYF.

This clone was recorded a few times. The V and J genes are TRBV19 and TRBJ2-2; D gene uncertain. Germline assignment: CDR1 LNHDA and CDR2 SQIVND (reference sequence). V was cut by 7 bases and J by 0 bases, with 9 bases left in between. The CDR3 length is 14 residues. CDR3 loop: CASTGLSNTGELFF. The DNA for the CDR3 is TGTGCCAGTACGGGCCTTTCGAACACCGGGGAGCTGTTTTTT.

The CDR3 coding sequence is TGTGCCAGCGACAGCTACCCTGGGGCCAACGTCCTGACTTTC. It specifies CASDSYPGANVLTF. The V and J genes are TRBV2 and TRBJ2-6, with D maybe TRBD1 (5 bases). Germline assignment: CDR1 SNHLY and CDR2 FYNNEI. This CDR3 is built from 14 residues. Trimming removed 8 bases from V and 2 bases from J, with 10 bases in between.

This clone was seen just once. The chain joins TRBV7-2 to TRBJ1-2, with a possible D match to TRBD1 (5 bases). Trimming removed 0 bases from V and 14 bases from J, with 25 bases in between. The CDR3 is 16 residues long. CDR1 SGHTA and CDR2 FQGNSA come from the germline V gene. CDR3 DNA: TGTGCCAGCAGCTTAGCGCAACCGTGGCAGGGCAATATGGAGACCTTC. Residues: CASSLAQPWQGNMETF.

The chain couples TRBV7-8 to TRBJ1-6; D is ambiguous. Germline V gene lookup returns CDR1 SGHVS and CDR2 FQNEAQ. CDR3 length equals 13 residues. V was shortened by 8 bases and J by 8 bases, with 13 bases between the two germline ends. CDR3 in amino acids: CASAESPHSPLHF. CDR3 DNA: TGTGCCAGCGCGGAGAGCCCCCATTCACCCCTCCACTTT.

The rearrangement links TRBV6-1 to TRBJ1-1; 7 bases are a match to TRBD1. From germline, CDR1 is MNHNS and CDR2 SASEGT. The CDR3 extends over 15 amino acids. Trimming at V came to 2 bases and at J to 11 bases, leaving 14 bases not matched to a gene. In DNA, the CDR3 is TGTGCCAGCAGTGAATCCCGGGGACCCGCAGGGGGGGCTTTCTTT. Encoded protein: CASSESRGPAGGAFF.

J is TRBJ2-2 and V is TRBV10-3; no firm D call. The CDR3 runs to 15 residues. Trimming shortened V by 0 bases and J by 2 bases, and 7 bases separated the two germline ends. Per the germline V gene, CDR1 is ENHRY and CDR2 is SYGVKD. The CDR3 coding sequence is TGTGCCATCAGTGAGTCGAACAGTAACACCGGGGAGCTGTTTTTT. Amino acids: CAISESNSNTGELFF.

This clone was found once. The chain recombines TRBV7-9 with TRBJ2-1; TRBD2 agrees at 12 bases. The J segment lost 5 bases and the V segment lost 4 bases, leaving 0 bases of the junction unmatched. The CDR3 totals 14 residues. The germline gives CDR1 SEHNR, CDR2 FQNEAQ (reference sequence). The CDR3, as DNA: TGTGCCAGCAGCTCTAGCGGGGGGGACAATGAGCAGTTCTTC. It specifies CASSSSGGDNEQFF. Using reference TRBV7-9 and TRBJ2-1 for the parts outside the CDR3, the full variable domain is DTGVSQNPRHKITKRGQNVTFRCDPISEHNRLYWYRQTLGQGPEFLTYFQNEAQLEKSRLLSDRFSAERPKGSFSTLEIQRTEQGDSAMYLCASSSSGGDNEQFFGPGTRLTVL.

This clone has a handful of counts. This chain connects TRBV6-5 to TRBJ1-6; unclear D gene. The CDR3 loop spans 13 amino acids. Deletions cut 0 bases from V and 10 bases from J, with 7 bases between. Germline CDR1 MNHEY, CDR2 SVGAGI. The CDR3, as DNA: TGTGCCAGCAGTTACTCCTTTGGCTCACCCCTCCACTTT. It yields the protein CASSYSFGSPLHF.

This sequence joins TRBV11-2 and TRBJ2-1; maybe TRBD1 (5 bases). CDR1 is SGHAT and CDR2 is FQNNGV in the germline V gene. V was shortened by 5 bases and J by 2 bases, with 16 bases between the two germline ends. The CDR3 covers 16 residues. The CDR3 protein is CASSPQGRAPYNEQFF. CDR3 nucleotide sequence: TGTGCCAGCAGCCCCCAGGGCAGGGCCCCCTACAATGAGCAGTTCTTC.

The V gene is TRBV9, the J gene TRBJ1-2; D uncertain. This CDR3 comprises 12 residues. Germline V CDR1 and CDR2: SGDLS, YYNGEE. The germline V and J ends were trimmed by 0 bases and 6 bases, with 6 bases remaining between them. The CDR3 DNA follows: TGTGCCAGCAGCGTAGATTTGAATGGCTACACCTTC. Its protein product is CASSVDLNGYTF.

V and J are TRBV7-9 and TRBJ2-4; no clear D. CDR1 SEHNR and CDR2 FQNEAQ come from the germline V gene (reference sequence). Trimming cost V 0 bases and J 2 bases, with 11 bases left between them. The CDR3 extends over 16 amino acids. CDR3 region: CASSLAWGKSKNIQYF. The CDR3, as DNA: TGTGCCAGCAGCTTAGCATGGGGTAAATCCAAAAACATTCAGTACTTC.